These 3 T cell receptor beta chains were all obtained from the same sample, sequenced in a study of T cell repertoires in cytomegalovirus infection. Antigens for these TCRs are unknown. Via MiXCR, TCRdb re-called the reads, giving one row per CDR3 protein. The repertoire consists of roughly 280,000 distinct CDR3 sequences, with around 20% occurring once and the leading ten covering about 21%. Sequenced here: cultured PBMCs, sampled from culture after CMV antigen stimulation. These receptors were obtained from a human donor in good health (CMV status not recorded). Some clones in this sample may be carry-over from other donors' samples.

This clonotype occurred many times. This chain connects TRBV18 to TRBJ1-2; 8 bases map to TRBD1. The ends lost 2 bases at V and 5 bases at J; junction bases unmatched: 1. Germline loops: CDR1 KGHSH, CDR2 LQKENI. The CDR3 length is 13 residues. CDR3 nucleotides: TGTGCCAGCTCACCATGGACAGGGTATGGCTACACCTTC. Residues: CASSPWTGYGYTF.

The J gene is TRBJ2-1, the V gene TRBV6-1, with 10 nucleotides matching TRBD2. After removal of 0 bases from V and 4 bases from J, the junction contained 0 bases not matched to a gene. The CDR3 covers 15 residues. Germline CDR1 is MNHNS and CDR2 is SASEGT. CDR3 sequence (DNA): TGTGCCAGCAGTGAAGCAGCGGGAGGGTACAATGAGCAGTTCTTC. Translated: CASSEAAGGYNEQFF.

The table lists this clonotype with a few counts. The chain is built from TRBV5-1 and TRBJ2-1; D is ambiguous. The V gene's germline CDR1 is SGHRS and CDR2 YFSETQ. The V end was cut by 0 bases, the J end by 5 bases, with 9 bases between. There are 14 residues in the CDR3. The CDR3 here is CASSLAGVNNEQFF. CDR3 DNA sequence: TGCGCCAGCAGCTTGGCCGGCGTGAACAATGAGCAGTTCTTC. The full variable domain, its missing parts supplied by reference TRBV5-1 and TRBJ2-1, is KAGVTQTPRYLIKTRGQQVTLSCSPISGHRSVSWYQQTPGQGLQFLFEYFSETQRNKGNFPGRFSGRQFSNSRSEMNVSTLELGDSALYLCASSLAGVNNEQFFGPGTRLTVL.